This entry describes one T cell receptor beta chain. The record originates from a study of blood T cell repertoires in COVID-19. Donors in Cohort 3 counted as recovered after two negative PCRs, clearance, or symptom resolution. Germline V gene sequence: CDR1 SGHKS, CDR2 YYEKEE (reference sequence). This CDR3 comprises 15 residues. The V end lost 1 base, the J end lost 3 bases, and 13 bases lay between the germline ends. How the authors handled the data: Cell counts per sample came from amplifying reference gene primers. The protocol was immunoSEQ multiplex PCR, while the TCRdb copy is restricted to in-frame clones and leaves out a portion. V, J and clone size are those of that table, while D and trimming were read from the DNA. The sample shows about 200,000 clones, approximately 90% of them seen only once.

The sequenced sample was PBMCs or T cells enriched from blood (not recorded which). The clonotype originates from a woman aged 30 to 39 who had recovered from COVID-19. The rearrangement uses TRBV5-5 and TRBJ1-1; D ambiguous. The CDR3 DNA sequence: TGTGCCAGCAGCTTGTATGTGCGGAGCTACACTGAAGCTTTCTTT. It is translated as CASSLYVRSYTEAFF.